This T cell receptor beta chain was identified during a study of shared T cell receptors in the human thymus. Sequencing used immunoSEQ multiplex PCR; TCRdb keeps in-frame clones, though not all of them. The profile shows about 500,000 clones, about 84% of them singletons. Germline values: CDR1 SGHDT, CDR2 YYEEEE. V lost 4 bases to trimming and J lost 4 bases, with 15 bases between them. This CDR3 region has 15 residues. This sample also appeared in a second study, on human thymus T cells. That paper adds: Samples came from healthy Finnish infants during open corrective cardiac surgery. The study used thymus tissue resected during corrective heart surgery. Thymic repertoires from unrelated individuals overlapped highly, related research reported.

This chain links TRBV5-6 with TRBJ1-3; D may be TRBD1 (5 bases). This receptor was obtained from a boy in the first two years of life with a congenital heart defect. What was sequenced was thymocytes. CDR3 sequence reads: CASSKGGGRGNTIYF. The DNA for the CDR3 is TGTGCCAGCAGCAAAGGCGGGGGTCGGGGAAACACCATATATTTT.